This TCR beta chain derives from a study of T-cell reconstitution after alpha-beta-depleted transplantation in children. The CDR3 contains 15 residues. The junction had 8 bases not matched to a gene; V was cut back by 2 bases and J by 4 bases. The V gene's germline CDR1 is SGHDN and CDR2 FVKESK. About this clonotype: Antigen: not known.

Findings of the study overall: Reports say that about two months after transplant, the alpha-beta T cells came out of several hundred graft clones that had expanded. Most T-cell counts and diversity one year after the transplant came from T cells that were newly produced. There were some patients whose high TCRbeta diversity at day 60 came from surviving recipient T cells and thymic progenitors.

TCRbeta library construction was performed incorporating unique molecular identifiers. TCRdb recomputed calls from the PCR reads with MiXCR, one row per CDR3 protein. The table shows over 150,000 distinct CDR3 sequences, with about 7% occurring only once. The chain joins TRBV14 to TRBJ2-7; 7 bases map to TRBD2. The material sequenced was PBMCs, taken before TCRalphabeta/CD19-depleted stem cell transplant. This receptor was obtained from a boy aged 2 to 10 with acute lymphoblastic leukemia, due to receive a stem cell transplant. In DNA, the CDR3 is TGTGCCAGCAGCCAACGGGGGGTACCCTTATACGAGCAGTACTTC. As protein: CASSQRGVPLYEQYF.